Sequencing of this T cell receptor beta chain was carried out in a study of cytomegalovirus exposure and HLA in healthy donors. Study-wide results and limits: Cytomegalovirus association was assigned to about 150 TCR beta chains. Reports credit the classifier with highly specific, highly sensitive diagnosis of cytomegalovirus status. Specific recognition of CMV antigens was confirmed in vitro for three chains (all CMV-associated).

Libraries were prepared by immunoSEQ multiplex PCR; TCRdb keeps only in-frame clonotypes and omits some of them. The sample records around 130,000 clones, roughly 86% being singletons. As for this clone: Its matching antigen is unknown. The same CDR3 can be traced to other DNA sequences in this sample.

This sequence was found in a man aged 30 to 45 in good health and CMV-seronegative. The sequenced material came from PBMCs.

Written as DNA, the CDR3 is TGCGCCAGCAGCTTGAGACAGGGCTCCTACGAGCAGTACTTC. Amino acids: CASSLRQGSYEQYF. V usage is TRBV5-1 and J usage is TRBJ2-7; the match to TRBD1 covers 7 bases. Losses at the gene ends were 1 base for V and 0 bases for J; bases not matched to a gene: 1. Germline V gives CDR1 SGHRS, CDR2 YFSETQ. The CDR3 spans 14 residues. Based on the CDR3 plus reference TRBV5-1 and TRBJ2-7, the full variable domain is KAGVTQTPRYLIKTRGQQVTLSCSPISGHRSVSWYQQTPGQGLQFLFEYFSETQRNKGNFPGRFSGRQFSNSRSEMNVSTLELGDSALYLCASSLRQGSYEQYFGPGTRLTVT.